The 25 T cell receptor beta chains in this list originate from one sample, sequenced in a study of brain T cells in children with intractable seizures (dated by TCRdb to the early 2020s). The time point label of this sample denotes: resected brain tissue, or blood drawn just prior to surgery. The surgery cases that showed the highest brain T cell transcript signatures were chosen for TCR beta chain sequencing of brain tissue, and of blood when it was available. Library construction relied on the immunoSEQ multiplex PCR assay. Held by TCRdb, this immuneACCESS table contains in-frame sequences only and omits some clones. Under half of the omission traces to an unresolved V gene where checked; the cause of the rest is unknown. The sample contains approximately 7,800 clones, nearly 75% of them found a single time. Together, the top ten hold 8.5% to 9.5% of the sample. The sequencing here drew on resected brain tissue, taken at surgery. Receptors originate from a boy under two years old with tuberous sclerosis and intractable seizures.

The genes are TRBV5-6 and TRBJ1-4; TRBD1 matches at 9 bases. Germline V gives CDR1 SGHDT, CDR2 YYEEEE. The ends lost 4 bases at V and 5 bases at J; junction bases unmatched: 9. This CDR3 spans 16 amino acids. The CDR3 loop reads CASSQPPGQGNEKLFF. The CDR3, as DNA: TGTGCCAGCAGCCAACCCCCGGGACAGGGAAATGAAAAACTGTTTTTT.

This chain connects TRBV5-1 to TRBJ2-3; tentatively, D is TRBD2 (6 bases). Germline V gene data show CDR1 as SGHRS and CDR2 as YFSETQ. This CDR3 comprises 15 residues. Between the trimmed V and J ends, which lost 5 bases and 3 bases, there was a span of 16 bases. CDR3 region: CASSPSGLITDTQYF. The CDR3 nucleotides are TGCGCCAGCAGTCCCAGCGGGCTTATTACAGATACGCAGTATTTT.

V usage is TRBV6-6 and J usage is TRBJ1-1; D not certain. CDR3 length: 11 residues. The V end was cut by 10 bases, the J end by 11 bases, with 17 bases between. The V gene's germline CDR1 is MNHNY and CDR2 SVGAGI (reference sequence). CDR3: CAIRTVVGAFF. In DNA form, the CDR3 reads TGTGCCATTCGAACAGTTGTCGGGGCTTTCTTT.

The rearrangement uses TRBV6-2 or TRBV6-3 and TRBJ1-1; perhaps TRBD1 as D (6 bases). Germline-derived CDR1 and CDR2 are MNHEY and SVGEGT. V lost 0 bases, J lost 4 bases, and 12 bases lay in between. The CDR3 is made up of 15 amino acids. The DNA of the CDR3 is TGTGCCAGCAGTTACTCGGAAAGGGGGTCCACTGAAGCTTTCTTT. Protein product: CASSYSERGSTEAFF.

The J gene is TRBJ2-3, the V gene TRBV7-9, with TRBD1 matching over 8 bases. Germline loops: CDR1 SEHNR, CDR2 FQNEAQ (reference sequence). Trimming removed 1 base from V and 1 base from J; junction bases left unmatched: 7. This CDR3 is 17 amino acids long. CDR3 region: CASSLGFWGQGTDTQYF. The CDR3 DNA follows: TGTGCCAGCAGCTTAGGATTTTGGGGACAGGGCACAGATACGCAGTATTTT.

V is TRBV5-5 and J is TRBJ1-5; 11 bases are shared with TRBD1. Germline V lookup: CDR1 SGHKS, CDR2 YYEKEE (reference sequence). With 3 bases clipped from V and 5 bases from J, the junction kept 7 bases outside the gene matches. This CDR3 contains 16 residues. Written as DNA, the CDR3 is TGTGCCAGCAGCTACGGGACAGGGGGAGTATATCAGCCCCAGCATTTT. This sequence encodes CASSYGTGGVYQPQHF.

The chain recombines TRBV5-1 with TRBJ2-1, with 12 bases lining up with TRBD2. CDR1 SGHRS and CDR2 YFSETQ come from the germline V gene. This CDR3 contains 15 residues. V trimming: 3 bases; J trimming: 6 bases; junction bases outside the gene matches: 4. This CDR3 is CASSYRTSGINEQFF. The CDR3 DNA follows: TGCGCCAGCAGCTATAGGACTAGCGGGATCAATGAGCAGTTCTTC.

The chain links TRBV21-1 to TRBJ1-1; the table's D call, TRBD1, was not checked against the DNA. TRBV21-1 is a known pseudogene. The CDR3 covers 14 residues. CDR3 sequence reads: CASSIGTENTEAFF. The CDR3 DNA is TGTGCCAGCAGCATCGGGACAGAGAACACTGAAGCTTTCTTT.

The gene calls are TRBV5-1 and TRBJ2-1; 7 bases align to TRBD2. The length of the CDR3 is 14 residues. J lost 4 bases, V lost 4 bases, and 5 bases had no gene match. Germline V gives CDR1 SGHRS, CDR2 YFSETQ. CDR3 region: CASSRRGGYNEQFF. The CDR3 region has the DNA TGCGCCAGCAGCCGACGCGGGGGATACAATGAGCAGTTCTTC.

V usage is TRBV10-3 and J usage is TRBJ1-2; D gene unclear. The CDR3 spans 14 residues. In germline, CDR1 is ENHRY, CDR2 SYGVKD. With 0 bases removed from V and 7 bases from J, the gap between germline ends came to 12 bases. CDR3 bases: TGTGCCATCAGTGAGTCGACGGATTCTCTTGGCTACACCTTC. Translating it yields CAISESTDSLGYTF.

This clone was seen only a few times. The chain combines TRBV2 with TRBJ1-5, with D perhaps matching TRBD1 (5 bases). The V gene's germline CDR1 is SNHLY and CDR2 FYNNEI. Trimming shortened V by 3 bases and J by 7 bases, and 13 bases separated the two germline ends. This CDR3 has 14 amino acids. The CDR3 region is CASSDARGEQPQHF. The CDR3 nucleotides are TGTGCCAGCAGTGATGCTAGGGGAGAACAGCCCCAGCATTTT.

CDR3 region: CSVGVNTEAFF. The CDR3 region has the DNA TGCAGCGTTGGGGTGAACACTGAAGCTTTCTTT. The chain recombines TRBV29-1 with TRBJ1-1; no clear D gene. With 4 bases removed from V and 0 bases from J, the gap between germline ends came to 3 bases. Per the germline V gene, CDR1 is SQVTM and CDR2 is ANQGSEA. The CDR3 spans 11 residues.

This clone occurred once. The genes are TRBV5-8 and TRBJ1-2; 7 nucleotides agree with TRBD1. The CDR3 sequence is 14 residues long. CDR1 is SGHTS and CDR2 is YDEGEE in the germline V gene. Germline trimming cut 2 bases from V and 3 bases from J; bases unmatched to any gene: 4. The CDR3 protein is CASSFGQEDYGYTF. The CDR3 DNA sequence: TGTGCCAGCAGCTTCGGACAGGAGGACTATGGCTACACCTTC.

The rearrangement links TRBV5-1 to TRBJ1-2, with 9 nucleotides matching TRBD1. Trimming took 4 bases from V and 5 from J; bases not matched to a gene: 12. CDR1 is SGHRS and CDR2 is YFSETQ in the germline V gene. CDR3 length: 16 amino acids. CDR3 nucleotide sequence: TGCGCCAGCAGCCAGACATCGGACAGGGGAAAGTATGGCTACACCTTC. Residues: CASSQTSDRGKYGYTF.

The gene calls are TRBV6-1 and TRBJ2-5; TRBD1 aligns across 9 bases. This CDR3 has 15 amino acids. In germline, CDR1 is MNHNS, CDR2 SASEGT. V shed 2 bases, J shed 6 bases, and the junction held 7 bases outside the gene matches. The CDR3 sequence is CASSERDRALQTQYF. The CDR3, as DNA: TGTGCCAGCAGTGAAAGGGACAGGGCGTTACAGACCCAGTACTTC.

The chain combines TRBV3-1 (or the pseudogene TRBV3-2) with TRBJ1-2; no firm D call. Trimming pared 1 base from V and 8 bases from J, leaving 8 bases between. The germline V gene encodes CDR1 LGHDT and CDR2 YNNKEL (reference sequence). The CDR3 spans 12 residues. The CDR3 nucleotides read TGTGCCAGCAGCCAAGGAGGGAGAGGCTACACCTTC. Protein: CASSQGGRGYTF.

To note about this clone: The same CDR3 arises from other DNA sequences in this sample as well. The rearrangement joins TRBV7-2 to TRBJ2-7; D is perhaps TRBD1 (6 bases). Germline V gives CDR1 SGHTA, CDR2 FQGNSA. CDR3 size: 15 residues. Trimming took off 1 base at V and 2 bases at J, with 12 bases between the two ends. The CDR3 DNA reads TGTGCCAGCAGCTTAGTTGTGGACAGCCCCTACGAGCAGTACTTC. It yields the protein CASSLVVDSPYEQYF.

This chain connects TRBV19 to TRBJ1-6, with D perhaps matching TRBD1 (5 bases). This CDR3 has 13 amino acids. The V gene lost 11 bases and the J gene lost 10 bases, with 18 bases spanning the gap. Germline CDR1 and CDR2: LNHDA and SQIVND (reference sequence). The CDR3 spells CASRGEGISPLHF. CDR3 sequence (DNA): TGTGCCTCCCGAGGGGAGGGGATCTCACCCCTCCACTTT.

The chain links TRBV7-9 to TRBJ2-7, with a possible D match to TRBD2 (5 bases). CDR1 is SEHNR and CDR2 is FQNEAQ in the germline V gene (reference sequence). V was pared by 5 bases and J by 2 bases, with 16 bases between. The CDR3 contains 15 residues. CDR3 bases: TGTGCCAGCAGCCGTGTCGCTAGCAACACCTACGAGCAGTACTTC. It yields the protein CASSRVASNTYEQYF.

This chain joins TRBV24-1 and TRBJ1-2, with D tentatively TRBD1 (5 bases). V lost 3 bases, J lost 1 base, and 8 bases lay in between. Germline CDR1 is KGHDR and CDR2 is SFDVKD. This CDR3 has 14 residues. Written as DNA, the CDR3 is TGTGCCACCAGTGATGCAGGGAGTAACTATGGCTACACCTTC. Translation: CATSDAGSNYGYTF.

The count of this clone is one. The rearrangement uses TRBV5-4 and TRBJ1-2; 7 nucleotides match TRBD1. CDR1 is SGHNT and CDR2 is YYREEE in the germline V gene (reference sequence). This CDR3 spans 16 amino acids. V shed 3 bases and J 4 bases; nucleotides not matched to a gene: 12. The CDR3 DNA follows: TGTGCCAGCAGCTCCTACGGACAGGCCCCTTTCTATGGCTACACCTTC. Translated, it gives CASSSYGQAPFYGYTF.

This clone has only a few counts. The chain combines TRBV7-9 with TRBJ2-2; D is undetermined. Trimming pared 4 bases from V and 0 bases from J, leaving 9 bases between. The germline V gene has CDR1 SEHNR and CDR2 FQNEAQ (reference sequence). The CDR3 extends over 15 amino acids. The CDR3 loop is CASSSEMANTGELFF. CDR3 coding DNA: TGTGCCAGCAGCTCAGAAATGGCGAACACCGGGGAGCTGTTTTTT.

With respect to this clone: This specimen includes other DNA sequences encoding the same CDR3. The rearrangement joins TRBV6-6 to TRBJ1-2, with D possibly matching TRBD1 (5 bases). The germline CDR1 and CDR2 sequences are MNHNY and SVGAGI (reference sequence). The CDR3 totals 11 residues. V lost 6 bases, J lost 6 bases, and 8 bases lay in between. The DNA for the CDR3 is TGTGCCAGCAGAGGGGTGGATGGCTACACCTTC. This translates into CASRGVDGYTF.

This clone was picked up a small number of times. The chain recombines TRBV5-4 with TRBJ2-3, with D tentatively TRBD1 (5 bases). The CDR3 sequence is 15 residues long. V was pared by 1 base and J by 2 bases, with 11 bases between. The V gene's germline CDR1 is SGHNT and CDR2 YYREEE (reference sequence). The CDR3 is CASSLSTGYTDTQYF. In DNA form, the CDR3 reads TGTGCCAGCAGCTTGTCAACAGGATACACAGATACGCAGTATTTT.

This chain connects TRBV11-2 to TRBJ2-7; D unresolved. Germline V gives CDR1 SGHAT, CDR2 FQNNGV. V was shortened by 1 base and J by 0 bases, with 7 bases between the two germline ends. The CDR3 has 14 residues. The CDR3 here is CASSLGRGSYEQYF. CDR3 coding DNA: TGTGCCAGCAGCTTAGGGCGCGGCTCCTACGAGCAGTACTTC.